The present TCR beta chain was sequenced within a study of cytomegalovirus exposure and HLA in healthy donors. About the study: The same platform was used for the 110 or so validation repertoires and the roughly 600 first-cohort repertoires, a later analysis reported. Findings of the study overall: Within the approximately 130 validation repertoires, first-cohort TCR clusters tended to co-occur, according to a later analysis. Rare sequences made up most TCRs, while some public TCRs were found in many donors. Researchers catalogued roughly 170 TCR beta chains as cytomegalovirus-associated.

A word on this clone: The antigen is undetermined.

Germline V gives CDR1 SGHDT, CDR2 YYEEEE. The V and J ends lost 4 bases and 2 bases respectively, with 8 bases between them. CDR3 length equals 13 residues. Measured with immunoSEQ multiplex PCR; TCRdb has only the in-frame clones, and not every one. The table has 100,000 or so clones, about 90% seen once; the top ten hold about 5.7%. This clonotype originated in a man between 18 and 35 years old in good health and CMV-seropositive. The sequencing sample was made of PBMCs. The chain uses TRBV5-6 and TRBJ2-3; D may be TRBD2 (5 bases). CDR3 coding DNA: TGTGCCAGCAGCGGACTCCTCACAGATACGCAGTATTTT. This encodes CASSGLLTDTQYF.